Listed below are T cell receptor beta chains from one sample, sequenced in a study of identical twins. MiXCR, run by TCRdb on the 5' RACE reads, gives a single entry per CDR3 protein. The data hold under 1 million distinct CDR3 sequences, with 12% observed a single time. These data also featured in a second study, about yellow fever vaccine responses in identical twins.

Sequencing was carried out using PBMCs. Receptor source: a woman aged 18-35 years in good health. Each CDR3 is given with its conserved first and last residue. The D gene is left open where the match is weak. Where a row states a size, it is once, few, many or the class of an expanded clone; other rows omit it.

TRBV29-1,-,many,TRBJ1-1,CSVARGEGTEAFF,TGCAGCGTCGCGCGGGGGGAGGGCACTGAAGCTTTCTTT
TRBV6-1,-,few,TRBJ1-5,CASSEASVIGNQPQHF,TGTGCCAGCAGTGAAGCGTCGGTAATTGGCAATCAGCCCCAGCATTTT
TRBV5-1,TRBD1,few,TRBJ1-2,CASSEQGSRGYTF,TGCGCCAGCAGCGAACAGGGGTCCCGGGGCTACACCTTC
TRBV2,-,-,TRBJ2-3,CASTKPGVTDTQYF,TGTGCCAGCACCAAACCAGGGGTTACAGATACGCAGTATTTT
TRBV29-1,TRBD2,few,TRBJ2-1,CSAQRAERGKFF,TGCAGCGCCCAGAGGGCCGAGCGGGGGAAGTTCTTC
TRBV12-3/TRBV12-4,-,few,TRBJ2-2,CASTTPPGIRTGELFF,TGTGCCAGCACCACCCCCCCGGGCATCCGCACCGGGGAGCTGTTTTTT
TRBV4-1,-,-,TRBJ2-3,CASSRWAGSTDTQYF,TGCGCCAGCAGCCGGTGGGCTGGGAGCACAGATACGCAGTATTTT
TRBV27,-,-,TRBJ1-2,CASSVSGEGYTF,TGTGCCAGCAGTGTCTCAGGGGAGGGCTACACCTTC
TRBV28,-,few,TRBJ1-2,CASRSPGINYGYTF,TGTGCCAGCAGATCTCCCGGGATCAACTATGGCTACACCTTC
TRBV20-1,TRBD2,once,TRBJ2-1,CSAKTSGFLNEQFF,TGCAGTGCCAAGACTAGCGGGTTCCTCAATGAGCAGTTCTTC
TRBV3-1,-,few,TRBJ1-1,CASSQATSTQKAFF,TGTGCCAGCAGCCAAGCCACGAGCACGCAAAAAGCTTTCTTT
TRBV6-5,TRBD2,-,TRBJ2-7,CASSYGTSGIYEQYF,TGTGCCAGCAGTTATGGAACTAGCGGGATCTACGAGCAGTACTTC
TRBV10-3,-,-,TRBJ2-1,CAISERGSNEQFF,TGTGCCATCAGTGAGCGGGGCTCAAATGAGCAGTTCTTC